The source of this TCR beta chain is a study of blood T cell repertoires in COVID-19 (dated by TCRdb to about 2020). A note on the overall study: Samples from collaborators originated in the United States, Italy and Spain and spanned both the acute and convalescent phases of COVID-19. The material from the prospective study consisted of cDNA or gDNA derived from T cells, B-cell-depleted T cells, or PBMCs. The dataset comprised deeply sampled blood TCRbeta repertoires from subjects exposed to, actively infected with, or recovered from COVID-19. The repertoires were released in a freely available public database meant as a resource for research on the immune response to SARS-CoV-2. The samples were drawn from the first 160 participants of the ongoing ImmuneRACE study and from over a thousand subjects provided by 6 global collaborators. Sample metadata almost always included a de-identified subject ID, COVID-19 status, age in years and sex. Where available, HLA class I and class II types were taken from metadata supplied by the sample provider and were not determined by assay-based typing.

V was cut back by 3 bases and J by 0 bases, leaving a gap of 15 bases between them. The germline V gene sets CDR1 to KGHSH and CDR2 to LQKENI. The CDR3, from cysteine to phenylalanine, totals 18 residues. The only DNA kept is the CDR3, 54 bases in frame from the first base. Whole blood was collected in K2EDTA tubes by collaborating institutions according to the institutions' own protocols. For TCRbeta analysis, collaborators shipped samples as frozen whole blood, isolated PBMCs, or DNA extracted from either of those sample types. TCRbeta CDR3 regions were amplified from genomic DNA using the immunoSEQ Assay, a bias-controlled multiplex PCR. The study's processing was this. The number of nucleated cells in each sample was estimated from the amplification of reference gene primers within the assay. To quantify the absolute abundance of each unique TCRbeta CDR3 rearrangement, sequence reads were collapsed and filtered. For each sample, productive Simpson clonality was calculated as the square root of Simpson's diversity index over productive rearrangements. What TCRdb holds here is the immuneACCESS table cut down to in-frame rearrangements. Part of the clones is not present; checked against another copy, under half of the missing clones reflect an unresolved V gene, and the others are unexplained. D and trimming were read from the DNA, whereas the V and J calls and clone size are those reported in that table. The sample table holds 100,000 to 150,000 clones, of which roughly four fifths were seen once. Roughly 4% of the sample comes from the top ten.

The research as a whole found: The amount of clinical and demographic metadata varied by source and participant and was provided uncurated.

On this clone itself: This clone's antigen is unknown. Per-base qualities were not stored, and no clone one base away is much larger.

The receptor was isolated from a woman in her forties or fifties with acute or convalescent COVID-19. This chain is built from TRBV18 and TRBJ1-6, with no D gene named confidently. The material sequenced was peripheral blood. The CDR3 loop reads CASSPVAGWSSYNSPLHF. The DNA sequence is TGTGCCAGCTCACCGGTGGCCGGATGGAGCTCCTATAATTCACCCCTCCACTTT. When the CDR3 is completed using the reference TRBV18 and TRBJ1-6 genes on either side, the full variable domain is NAGVMQNPRHLVRRRGQEARLRCSPMKGHSHVYWYRQLPEEGLKFMVYLQKENIIDESGMPKERFSAEFPKEGPSILRIQQVVRGDSAAYFCASSPVAGWSSYNSPLHFGNGTRLTVT.